One and the same sample provided the 30 T cell receptor beta chains below, sequenced in a study of T-cell memory formation after mild COVID-19. TCRdb recomputed calls from the 5' RACE reads with MiXCR, one row per CDR3 protein. This table holds around 390,000 distinct CDR3 sequences, 16% found once. The sample was PBMCs or a T cell subset sorted from them (not recorded which). The source of these receptors is a young man who had mild COVID-19 (a few samples of this study predate the infection). Cell type and time point are not known.

V and J are TRBV2 and TRBJ2-7, with D unresolved. Per the germline V gene, CDR1 is SNHLY and CDR2 is FYNNEI. The CDR3 totals 14 residues. Trimming removed 8 bases at V and 5 bases at J, with 19 bases between. The CDR3 nucleotides are TGTGCCAGCGTTGGAGAGGCTAGTATAAACGAGCAGTACTTC. This encodes CASVGEASINEQYF.

This clonotype was seen a few times. The chain recombines TRBV12-3 or TRBV12-4 with TRBJ2-7, with a tentative D call TRBD2 (7 bases). CDR3 length: 14 residues. The V end was cut by 1 base, the J end by 3 bases, with 10 bases between. The CDR3 DNA reads TGTGCCAGCAGTTTAGGCGGGGGACACTACGAGCAGTACTTC. Encoded protein: CASSLGGGHYEQYF.

This rearrangement joins TRBV4-3 to TRBJ1-1; perhaps TRBD1 as D (5 bases). The CDR3 is 15 amino acids. Germline V gives CDR1 LGHNA, CDR2 YSLEER. Deletions cut 0 bases from V and 3 bases from J, with 11 bases between. Here the CDR3 reads CASSQDGPGDTEAFF. CDR3 sequence (DNA): TGCGCCAGCAGCCAAGACGGCCCGGGGGACACTGAAGCTTTCTTT.

The chain is built from TRBV28 and TRBJ2-7, with TRBD2 matching over 16 bases. With 5 bases clipped from V and 0 bases from J, the junction kept 7 bases outside the gene matches. The germline V gene has CDR1 MDHEN and CDR2 SYDVKM. The length of the CDR3 is 18 residues. The CDR3 sequence is CASSPQGLAGGSSYEQYF. CDR3 nucleotides: TGTGCCAGCAGTCCGCAGGGACTAGCGGGAGGGTCCTCCTACGAGCAGTACTTC.

This chain connects TRBV12-3 or TRBV12-4 to TRBJ1-2; D may be TRBD1 (6 bases). The CDR3 is 15 residues long. V was cut by 4 bases and J by 7 bases, with 19 bases left in between. As DNA, the CDR3 is TGTGCCAGCAGTTCACGGACAGCGAAGGGGGGTGGCTACACCTTC. Translated, it gives CASSSRTAKGGGYTF.

The CDR3 region is CASSLGGRQPQHF. The CDR3 coding sequence is TGTGCCAGCAGCCTAGGGGGAAGGCAGCCCCAGCATTTT. The chain combines TRBV7-6 with TRBJ1-5; possibly TRBD1 for D (6 bases). V was shortened by 5 bases and J by 7 bases, with 12 bases between the two germline ends. Germline assignment: CDR1 SGHVS and CDR2 FNYEAQ. The CDR3 length is 13 residues.

The chain is built from TRBV6-6 and TRBJ2-7; TRBD1 matches at 7 bases. The CDR3 covers 12 residues. The V gene's germline CDR1 is MNHNY and CDR2 SVGAGI (reference sequence). J was trimmed by 6 bases and V by 6 bases; bases with no gene match: 5. CDR3 DNA sequence: TGTGCCAGCAGGAACAGGGGTATCGAGCAGTACGTC. Amino acids: CASRNRGIEQYV.

This clonotype has a handful of counts. This chain joins TRBV7-6 and TRBJ1-5, with D possibly TRBD1 on 6 matching bases. The germline V gene has CDR1 SGHVS and CDR2 FNYEAQ. The ends were cut back, 2 bases at V and 4 bases at J, with 9 bases in the middle. This CDR3 has 14 residues. The CDR3 region has the DNA TGTGCCAGCAGCTTATCAGGGGTAAATCAGCCCCAGCATTTT. Amino acid sequence: CASSLSGVNQPQHF.

The chain combines TRBV11-2 with TRBJ2-2; D unclear. V lost 1 base and J lost 7, with 13 bases in between. The CDR3 loop spans 15 amino acids. Germline CDR1 reads SGHAT; CDR2 reads FQNNGV. The CDR3 DNA reads TGTGCCAGCAGCTTAGTAGGCGCTAGACTCGGGGAGCTGTTTTTT. This translates into CASSLVGARLGELFF.

There are a few counts of this clonotype. The gene calls are TRBV5-6 and TRBJ2-2, with 12 positions matching TRBD2. Germline loops: CDR1 SGHDT, CDR2 YYEEEE. The trim removed 5 bases at V and 7 bases at J, leaving 18 bases unmatched. This CDR3 comprises 19 residues. In DNA form, the CDR3 reads TGTGCCAGCAGGCTAATTTGGACTAGCGGGGTCCCCAGGATCGGGGAGCTGTTTTTT. It yields the protein CASRLIWTSGVPRIGELFF.

The chain uses TRBV27 and TRBJ2-3; no firm D call. This CDR3 contains 13 residues. Germline V lookup: CDR1 MNHEY, CDR2 SMNVEV (reference sequence). Trimming pared 10 bases from V and 1 base from J, leaving 12 bases between. In nucleotides, the CDR3 is TGTGCCACCCAAATAGAGGGCACAGATACGCAGTATTTT. Translating gives CATQIEGTDTQYF.

The V gene is TRBV6-2 or TRBV6-3, the J gene TRBJ2-7; 7 positions match TRBD1. The germline CDR1 and CDR2 sequences are MNHEY and SVGEGT. This CDR3 is built from 13 residues. J gave up 1 base and V 4 bases, and 1 base lay outside the gene matches. The CDR3 loop is CASSWDSSYEQYV. As DNA, the CDR3 is TGTGCCAGCAGTTGGGACAGTTCCTACGAGCAGTACGTC.

The V and J genes are TRBV15 and TRBJ1-2; no firm D call. The germline V and J ends were trimmed by 1 base and 8 bases, with 14 bases remaining between them. Looked up from germline, CDR1 is LNHNV and CDR2 is YYDKDF (reference sequence). The CDR3 is made up of 14 amino acids. The CDR3 is CATSRAEIGGGYTF. The CDR3 DNA is TGTGCCACCAGCAGAGCCGAAATAGGTGGAGGCTACACCTTC.

This clonotype showed up just a few times. This sequence joins TRBV9 and TRBJ2-3; the match to TRBD2 covers 8 bases. CDR1 is SGDLS and CDR2 is YYNGEE in the germline V gene. V was clipped by 3 bases and J by 5 bases; unmatched bases: 11. CDR3 length equals 16 residues. The CDR3 DNA sequence: TGTGCCAGCAGCGCGAGCGGGGGCCTCGAGGGAGATACGCAGTATTTT. Translated: CASSASGGLEGDTQYF.

This chain connects TRBV12-3 or TRBV12-4 to TRBJ2-2; D gene unclear. Trimming took off 3 bases at V and 6 bases at J, with 5 bases between the two ends. The CDR3 sequence is 12 residues long. The CDR3 is CASSFNPGELFF. CDR3 nucleotides: TGTGCCAGCAGTTTCAACCCCGGGGAGCTGTTTTTT.

This clonotype was picked up many times. The chain has TRBV4-2 and TRBJ2-7; 7 nucleotides line up with TRBD2. The CDR3 length is 14 residues. V was clipped by 4 bases and J by 2 bases; unmatched bases: 5. Germline V gene data show CDR1 as LGHNA and CDR2 as YNFKEQ. This chain's CDR3 is CASSPFRGAYEQYF. The CDR3 nucleotides are TGTGCCAGCAGCCCCTTCCGGGGGGCCTACGAGCAGTACTTC.

The chain uses TRBV6-6 and TRBJ2-5; no clear D gene. The germline CDR1 and CDR2 sequences are MNHNY and SVGAGI (reference sequence). This CDR3 comprises 12 residues. The V and J ends lost 2 bases and 4 bases respectively, with 5 bases between them. In DNA, the CDR3 is TGTGCCAGCAGTTACACAAGAGAGACCCAGTACTTC. It translates to CASSYTRETQYF.

The table lists this clonotype with a few counts. This sequence joins TRBV7-2 and TRBJ1-5; D gene unclear. This CDR3 is built from 13 residues. CDR1 and CDR2 from the germline V gene are SGHTA and FQGNSA. The V gene lost 6 bases and the J gene lost 0 bases, with 6 bases spanning the gap. CDR3 sequence reads: CASSVYSNQPQHF. CDR3 sequence (DNA): TGTGCCAGCAGTGTCTATAGCAATCAGCCCCAGCATTTT.

V is TRBV7-8 and J is TRBJ2-2, with D unresolved. Trimming removed 7 bases at V and 7 bases at J, with 7 bases between. CDR1 is SGHVS and CDR2 is FQNEAQ in the germline V gene. The CDR3 consists of 11 residues. CDR3 DNA: TGTGCCAGCAAAGAAGTCGGGGAGCTGTTTTTT. Translation gives CASKEVGELFF.

V usage is TRBV6-5 and J usage is TRBJ1-3; D gene ambiguous. Trimming removed 3 bases from V and 5 bases from J, with 11 bases in between. CDR3 length equals 14 residues. Germline values: CDR1 MNHEY, CDR2 SVGAGI. The CDR3 loop is CASSYGPARNTIYF. The CDR3 region has the DNA TGTGCCAGCAGTTATGGTCCGGCTAGAAACACCATATATTTT.

This clonotype was recorded a few times. The chain links TRBV20-1 to TRBJ2-3, with D hard to call. There are 14 residues in the CDR3. Germline V gene lookup returns CDR1 DFQATT and CDR2 SNEGSKA (reference sequence). Trimming took 0 bases from V and 1 from J, leaving 8 bases between them. The CDR3 sequence is CSARDPTGTDTQYF. CDR3 bases: TGCAGTGCTAGAGATCCCACTGGCACAGATACGCAGTATTTT.

The chain employs TRBV12-3 or TRBV12-4 and TRBJ1-5; TRBD1 might be the D (5 bases). V dropped 4 bases and J dropped 6 bases, with 16 bases sitting between them. CDR3 length: 15 amino acids. The CDR3 coding sequence is TGTGCCAGCAGTTGGGGCCCAGGGCGGATTCAGCCCCAGCATTTT. Its protein product is CASSWGPGRIQPQHF.

This clonotype was recorded many times. The chain joins TRBV12-3 or TRBV12-4 to TRBJ2-5; D is ambiguous. V dropped 5 bases and J dropped 4 bases, with 11 bases sitting between them. This CDR3 has 13 amino acids. Here the CDR3 reads CASSLMGGETQYF. The DNA for the CDR3 is TGTGCCAGCAGTCTCATGGGTGGAGAGACCCAGTACTTC.

The V gene is TRBV12-3 or TRBV12-4, the J gene TRBJ1-6; possible D gene TRBD1, 6 bases. The CDR3 extends over 15 amino acids. The V gene lost 6 bases and the J gene lost 3 bases, with 12 bases spanning the gap. As DNA, the CDR3 is TGTGCCAGCAGACGGACAGCCAACTATAATTCACCCCTCCACTTT. It specifies CASRRTANYNSPLHF.

In its sample, this clonotype was seen a few times. In nucleotides, the CDR3 is TGCGCCAGCAGCTTCGGATGGACGGAAGAGACCCAGTACTTC. Encoded protein: CASSFGWTEETQYF. The rearrangement joins TRBV5-1 to TRBJ2-5; D is uncertain. The CDR3 runs 14 residues. With 2 bases removed from V and 3 bases from J, the gap between germline ends came to 11 bases. Per germline, CDR1 SGHRS and CDR2 YFSETQ.

The rearrangement links TRBV30 to TRBJ2-3; weak D call: TRBD1 (6 bases). In germline, CDR1 is GTSNPN, CDR2 SVGIG (reference sequence). The CDR3 is made up of 13 amino acids. Trimming shortened V by 8 bases and J by 0 bases, and 12 bases separated the two germline ends. The CDR3 loop is CAQAQGSTDTQYF. In DNA, the CDR3 is TGTGCCCAGGCACAGGGAAGCACAGATACGCAGTATTTT.

Only a few counts were recorded for this clonotype. This CDR3 is CASRPTEAYGYTF. DNA of the CDR3: TGTGCCAGCAGGCCCACCGAAGCCTATGGCTACACCTTC. The chain combines TRBV12-3 or TRBV12-4 with TRBJ1-2; D is uncertain. V lost 6 bases, J lost 4 bases, and 12 bases lay in between. This CDR3 spans 13 amino acids.

This clonotype was counted ten times or more. The J gene is TRBJ2-1, the V gene TRBV7-9; D may match TRBD1 or TRBD2 (6 bases each). The CDR3 covers 14 residues. V gave up 6 bases and J gave up 7 bases, with 16 bases separating them. Per germline, CDR1 SEHNR and CDR2 FQNEAQ (reference sequence). This CDR3 reads CASSITGAGNEQFF. In nucleotides, the CDR3 is TGTGCCAGCAGTATAACGGGGGCAGGGAATGAGCAGTTCTTC. Complete variable domain (other parts from reference TRBV7-9 and TRBJ2-1): DTGVSQNPRHKITKRGQNVTFRCDPISEHNRLYWYRQTLGQGPEFLTYFQNEAQLEKSRLLSDRFSAERPKGSFSTLEIQRTEQGDSAMYLCASSITGAGNEQFFGPGTRLTVL.

This clonotype was seen more than once but under ten times. V and J are TRBV7-9 and TRBJ2-2, with D hard to call. V lost 7 bases to trimming and J lost 4 bases, with 22 bases between them. The germline gives CDR1 SEHNR, CDR2 FQNEAQ (reference sequence). The CDR3 has 17 amino acids. Here the CDR3 reads CASNPGPYQEGTGELFF. CDR3 DNA: TGTGCCAGCAACCCCGGGCCCTACCAGGAAGGCACCGGGGAGCTGTTTTTT.

The chain has TRBV5-4 and TRBJ2-5, with 9 bases lining up with TRBD2. Germline lookup yields CDR1 SGHNT and CDR2 YYREEE (reference sequence). The length of the CDR3 is 15 residues. V shed 0 bases and J 4 bases; nucleotides not matched to a gene: 4. The CDR3 loop is CASSLALAGAETQYF. CDR3 bases: TGTGCCAGCAGCTTGGCTTTAGCGGGGGCAGAGACCCAGTACTTC.